This T cell receptor (beta chain) was observed in a study of blood T cell repertoires in COVID-19. In the study overall: Samples representing acute and convalescent COVID-19 were sourced from the United States, Italy and Spain. PBMCs, B-cell-depleted T cells, or T cells provided the cDNA or gDNA that made up the material.

V was clipped by 0 bases and J by 2 bases; unmatched bases: 5. The germline gives CDR1 SGHAT, CDR2 FQNNGV. The CDR3 is 16 amino acids. Here immunoSEQ multiplex PCR was the method, and the copy in TCRdb shows in-frame clones only, minus some. The repertoire consists of 150,000 to 200,000 clones, with 80% to 90% occurring once and the leading ten covering 8% to 10%. The TCR was taken from a man in his sixties with acute or convalescent COVID-19. Sequencing was done on a sample of peripheral blood. V usage is TRBV11-2 and J usage is TRBJ2-3; the match to TRBD1 covers 7 bases. Here the CDR3 DNA reads TGTGCCAGCAGCTTAGATTCAGGGGGTAACACAGATACGCAGTATTTT. This codes for CASSLDSGGNTDTQYF.